The clone carrying this TCR beta chain was seen at least ten times. Antigen specificity is unknown. The missing CDR3 end, 3 residues past where the read stops, is filled in from the germline J gene. These data originate in a study of T cell clonality in common variable immunodeficiency. Broader study findings: Compared with controls, CVID subjects had fewer shared TCRbeta clones. Common variable immunodeficiency TCR beta sequences reportedly had fewer deletions and N-nucleotide insertions. Links between repertoire features and CVID complications were heterogeneity-limited.

TCRdb's copy holds only in-frame clones and misses some; the assay was immunoSEQ multiplex PCR. The sample contains about 19,000 clones, none of them singletons. Germline values: CDR1 SGHNT, CDR2 YYREEE (reference sequence). Trimming took off 6 bases at V and 4 bases at J, with 13 bases between the two ends. The CDR3 consists of 13 residues. Material for sequencing was peripheral blood mononuclear cells. The clonotype originates from a human donor with common variable immunodeficiency. This chain connects TRBV5-4 to TRBJ1-1, with a weak D call TRBD1 (5 bases). The part of the CDR3 DNA that was read is TGTGCCAGCACCTTTGCGAGGGGCACTGAA. It codes for CASTFARGTE. The CDR3 in its entirety is CASTFARGTEAFF.